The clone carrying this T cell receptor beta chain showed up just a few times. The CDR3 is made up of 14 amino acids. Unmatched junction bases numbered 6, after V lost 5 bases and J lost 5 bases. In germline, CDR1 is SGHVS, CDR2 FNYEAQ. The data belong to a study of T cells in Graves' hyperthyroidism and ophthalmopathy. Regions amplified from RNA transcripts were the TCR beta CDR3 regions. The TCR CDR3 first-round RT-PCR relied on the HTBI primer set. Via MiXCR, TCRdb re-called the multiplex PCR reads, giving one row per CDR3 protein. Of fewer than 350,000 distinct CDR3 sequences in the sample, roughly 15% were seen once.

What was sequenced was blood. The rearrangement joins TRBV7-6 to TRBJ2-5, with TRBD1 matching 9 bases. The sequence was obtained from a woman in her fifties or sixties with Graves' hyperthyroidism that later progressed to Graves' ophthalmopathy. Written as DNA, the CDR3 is TGTGCCAGCAGCATGGGACAGGGCGGGGAGACCCAGTACTTC. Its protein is CASSMGQGGETQYF.